This TCR beta chain emerged from a study of human T cells and chemical hapten exposure. Time point defined: patch test 1, 2 weeks after DPC sensitization. Stated treatment: therapeutic diphenylcyclopropenone sensitization with weekly scalp DPC. It was unfractionated whole blood from which total RNA was extracted. In the authors' workflow: Individual samples carried between roughly 23,224 and 690,600 TCRs, with 85,000 to 100,000 as the median. TCRdb re-called the RACE reads with MiXCR, one entry per CDR3 protein. TCRdb, rather than the study authors, made the V and J calls. The sample has around 71,000 distinct CDR3 sequences; 9.8% are singletons. Study results and limitations: Among expanded TCRs, significantly more large CDR3 similarity clusters formed than among controls. Counts of expanded TCRs at PT1 were positively correlated with patch test score.

With 4 bases removed from V and 9 bases from J, the gap between germline ends came to 13 bases. The CDR3 is 13 amino acids. Germline V gives CDR1 KGHSH, CDR2 LQKENI. This clonotype was observed at least ten times. Its antigen is unknown. This rearrangement joins TRBV18 to TRBJ1-5; a possible D gene is TRBD1 (5 bases). The material was whole blood, obtained in connection with sensitization to the hapten diphenylcyclopropenone (DPC). The receptor comes from a woman aged 40 to 50 with alopecia areata. Some clones in this sample may be carry-over from other donors' samples. The CDR3 loop is CASSLGGFVPQHF. CDR3 sequence (DNA): TGTGCCAGCTCACTCGGGGGGTTTGTGCCCCAGCATTTT.